This TCR beta chain is from a study of shared clonotypes between healthy human individuals. Study in general: The study used three CD4 naive, three CD4 memory, two CD8 naive and one CD8 memory plate per donor.

The test was conducted at deep level. In the original processing: For the immunoSEQ data, sequences were junction-only without quality scores, so filtering differed. Produced via immunoSEQ multiplex PCR; TCRdb's table is partial and in-frame only. For V, J and clone size, that table is used; D and trimming come from the DNA. The table includes 2 million to 3 million clones, over 85% detected once. The CDR3 is made up of 14 amino acids. This sequence was found in a man aged 18 to 29 in good health. Some clones in this sample may be carry-over from other donors' samples. The sample taken for sequencing was naive CD4+ T cells from PBMCs. Subset given: CD45RA+ positively selected. V gene TRBV21-1 combines with J gene TRBJ2-5; no DNA check was done on the table's D call, TRBD2. TRBV21-1 is a recognized pseudogene. The CDR3 region is CASSPIGCHETQYF. The CDR3 nucleotides read TGTGCCAGCAGTCCTATCGGGTGTCACGAGACCCAGTACTTC.